This passage covers 10 T cell receptor beta chains from one sample sequenced in a study of T cells in Graves' hyperthyroidism and ophthalmopathy. RNA transcripts were the template for amplifying TCR beta CDR3 regions. An initial round of RT-PCR targeting the TCR CDR3 relied on the HTBI primer set. TCRdb reanalysed the multiplex PCR reads using MiXCR and keeps one entry per CDR3 protein. The table lists approximately 350,000 distinct CDR3 sequences, around 15% of them singletons, with roughly a fifth in the top ten. What was sequenced was blood. The receptors derive from a woman aged 55-75 years with Graves' ophthalmopathy.

The table lists this clonotype with many counts. The chain couples TRBV11-2 to TRBJ2-1, with D maybe TRBD1 (6 bases). The germline V gene encodes CDR1 SGHAT and CDR2 FQNNGV. This CDR3 is 16 amino acids long. V was cut by 4 bases and J by 5 bases, with 18 bases left in between. The CDR3 spells CASSSQKGGVNNEQFF. The CDR3 bases are TGTGCCAGCAGCTCACAAAAAGGGGGTGTAAACAATGAGCAGTTCTTC.

The chain couples TRBV19 to TRBJ1-5; 11 nucleotides agree with TRBD1. V lost 3 bases, J lost 4 bases, and 8 bases stayed unmatched. The CDR3 has 17 residues. Germline V gene sequence: CDR1 LNHDA, CDR2 SQIVND (reference sequence). The CDR3 DNA reads as TGTGCCAGTAGTATTCTTCTGGGACAGGGGGGGAATCAGCCCCAGCATTTT. Its translation: CASSILLGQGGNQPQHF.

Many counts were recorded for this clonotype. V usage is TRBV28 and J usage is TRBJ2-7; D might be TRBD1 (5 bases). The CDR3 is 13 residues long. CDR1 and CDR2 (germline): MDHEN, SYDVKM. V lost 8 bases and J lost 0, with 11 bases in between. As DNA, the CDR3 is TGTGCCAGCTTAAGACAGAACTCCTACGAGCAGTACTTC. Translation: CASLRQNSYEQYF.

This chain connects TRBV19 to TRBJ1-2; D is uncertain. Trimming took off 5 bases at V and 4 bases at J, with 11 bases between the two ends. The CDR3 contains 13 residues. Germline assignment: CDR1 LNHDA and CDR2 SQIVND (reference sequence). The CDR3 coding sequence is TGTGCCAGTAGTCTGGGCCTTGGCTATGGCTACACCTTC. It specifies CASSLGLGYGYTF.

This clonotype was seen many times. The V and J genes are TRBV28 and TRBJ1-2; possibly TRBD1 for D (5 bases). The CDR3 loop spans 14 amino acids. Per the germline V gene, CDR1 is MDHEN and CDR2 is SYDVKM. V gave up 4 bases and J gave up 4 bases, with 13 bases separating them. The CDR3 nucleotides read TGTGCCAGCAGTTCCCACGGACATGGCTATGGCTACACCTTC. It translates to CASSSHGHGYGYTF.

This clonotype was seen repeatedly, ten times or more. J is TRBJ2-3 and V is TRBV7-2; D may be TRBD2 (5 bases). The CDR3 extends over 13 amino acids. Germline V gene data show CDR1 as SGHTA and CDR2 as FQGNSA. V lost 6 bases to trimming and J lost 1 base, with 8 bases between them. The CDR3 protein is CASRGRGTDTQYF. In DNA form, the CDR3 reads TGTGCCAGCAGAGGGCGGGGCACAGATACGCAGTATTTT.

This clonotype has a handful of counts. The chain carries TRBV20-1 and TRBJ2-3, with a possible D match to TRBD2 (5 bases). This CDR3 has 16 residues. V lost 1 base to trimming and J lost 6 bases, with 20 bases between them. Germline V gene lookup returns CDR1 DFQATT and CDR2 SNEGSKA (reference sequence). CDR3 in amino acids: CSARGSDSITGDTQYF. CDR3 DNA: TGCAGTGCTAGAGGTTCGGACTCCATAACCGGGGATACGCAGTATTTT.

The chain recombines TRBV5-6 with TRBJ2-5, with 14 bases fitting TRBD2. Germline CDR1 and CDR2: SGHDT and YYEEEE. After removal of 0 bases from V and 4 bases from J, the junction contained 5 bases not matched to a gene. This CDR3 comprises 17 residues. CDR3 DNA sequence: TGTGCCAGCAGCTTGGCTTGGACTAGCGGGAGGCGAGAGACCCAGTACTTC. Protein: CASSLAWTSGRRETQYF.

Many counts were recorded for this clonotype. The V and J genes are TRBV12-3 or TRBV12-4 and TRBJ1-4; perhaps TRBD1 as D (6 bases). The V gene lost 5 bases and the J gene lost 7 bases, with 14 bases spanning the gap. The CDR3 totals 14 residues. Here the CDR3 reads CASSPSGGPEKLFF. Here the CDR3 DNA reads TGTGCCAGCAGTCCCAGCGGGGGGCCTGAAAAACTGTTTTTT.

This clonotype occurred a few times. The chain links TRBV7-2 to TRBJ2-1; unclear D gene. Germline CDR1 SGHTA, CDR2 FQGNSA. The CDR3 extends over 14 amino acids. Trimming shortened V by 1 base and J by 6 bases, and 10 bases separated the two germline ends. The DNA of the CDR3 is TGTGCCAGCAGCTTAGTTGGTAGCTTCAATGAGCAGTTCTTC. Its protein is CASSLVGSFNEQFF.